This is a list of T cell receptor beta chains from one sample in a study of CXCR3-negative and CXCR3-positive naive CD8 T cells. Each CDR3 protein gets one entry in TCRdb, which reprocessed the 5' RACE reads and gives no DNA. Recorded here are 100,000 to 150,000 distinct CDR3 sequences; the top ten clones represent about 0.37%. Specimen: naive CXCR3+ CD8+ T cells from blood. These TCRs come from a human donor in good health. Some clones in this sample may be carry-over from other donors' samples. Each CDR3 is given with its conserved first and last residue.

TRBJ1-1,TRBV29-1,CSVAGPENTEAFF
TRBJ2-7,TRBV7-3,CASSETGGRFEQYF
TRBJ1-1,TRBV5-1,CASSLKEGEAFF
TRBJ2-3,TRBV4-1,CASSHIAGGGPDTQYF
TRBJ2-5,TRBV3-1,CASSQNLAQETQYF
TRBJ2-3,TRBV12-3/TRBV12-4,CAILERGTDTQYF
TRBJ2-3,TRBV29-1,CSVDNPSTDTQYF
TRBJ2-1,TRBV12-3/TRBV12-4,CASSRPPSREKAFF
TRBJ2-7,TRBV29-1,CSAGLVAYEQYF
TRBJ2-4,TRBV27,CASSPLGQGAYIQYF
TRBJ2-4,TRBV12-3/TRBV12-4,CASSLEGEDKNIQYF
TRBJ2-7,TRBV6-5,CASSPDGDVTYEQYF
TRBJ2-1,TRBV29-1,CSVGSVYGYNEQFF
TRBJ1-1,TRBV12-3/TRBV12-4,CASSLGRGMNTEAFF
TRBJ1-1,TRBV12-3/TRBV12-4,CASSFTSMDTEAFF
TRBJ2-1,TRBV25-1,CASSVYAGPAGEQFF
TRBJ2-5,TRBV20-1,CSAAGTGGAWNQETQYF
TRBJ2-1,TRBV2,CASSRLAGAPNEQFF
TRBJ2-2,TRBV12-3/TRBV12-4,CASMSGVLELFF
TRBJ2-5,TRBV7-9,CASSSSLKTQYF
TRBJ2-2,TRBV7-6,CASSLLPGGTGELFF
TRBJ2-3,TRBV6-6,CASSLQSVPDTQYF
TRBJ2-1,TRBV9,CASSGTGTSSYNEQFF
TRBJ2-3,TRBV28,CASSLTPAGDTDTQYF
TRBJ2-7,TRBV28,CASSGTLSSYEQYF
TRBJ2-7,TRBV7-2,CASSFGTSGYEQYF
TRBJ2-7,TRBV4-1,CASSQDAVLAGSFSYEQYF
TRBJ2-1,TRBV6-5,CASRLSFWLGTNEQFF
TRBJ2-2,TRBV28,CASRSGRRANTGELFF
TRBJ1-4,TRBV12-3/TRBV12-4,CASSSTGALGEKLFF
TRBJ2-3,TRBV29-1,CSVVRGPITDTQYF
TRBJ2-7,TRBV28,CASSLDSGRMYEQYF
TRBJ2-7,TRBV21-1,CASSGWRASSYEQYF
TRBJ2-4,TRBV19,CASSIAGTGENIQYF
TRBJ1-1,TRBV14,CASSPYKHTEAFF
TRBJ2-1,TRBV19,CASSIEGSSYNEQFF
TRBJ2-7,TRBV4-3,CASSHGGGSAGTPYEQYF
TRBJ1-2,TRBV4-1,CASSQDRDNYGYTF
TRBJ1-1,TRBV7-9,CASSLGRGIEAFF
TRBJ2-3,TRBV7-9,CASSLGWSTSWADTQYF
TRBJ2-1,TRBV15,CATINSETSGNYNEQFF
TRBJ2-5,TRBV28,CASSLVLPGQGSETQYF
TRBJ2-1,TRBV5-5,CASSPDISSYNEQFF
TRBJ2-7,TRBV27,CASSLGTGVHEQYF
TRBJ2-6,TRBV27,CASSSPSRSGANVLTF
TRBJ1-1,TRBV20-1,CSARDFRGENTEAFF
TRBJ2-7,TRBV9,CASSVGLAGGEQYF
TRBJ2-5,TRBV13,CACSLSLAGGPKTQYF
TRBJ1-1,TRBV29-1,CSVTGTTNTEAFF
TRBJ2-2,TRBV15,CATHTGANTGELFF
TRBJ2-7,TRBV14,CASSHDSYSYEQYF
TRBJ2-7,TRBV5-1,CASSLAGQADYEQYF
TRBJ1-2,TRBV5-1,CASSFETGYGYTF
TRBJ2-5,TRBV5-1,CASSSSDTQETQYF